This T cell receptor beta chain came from a study of CD8 T cells in ankylosing spondylitis. Looked up from germline, CDR1 is SGHRS and CDR2 is YFSETQ. V shed 3 bases and J shed 0 bases, with 9 bases lying between them. This CDR3 has 14 amino acids. TCRdb processed the 5' RACE reads anew with MiXCR; each CDR3 protein has one entry. Of 200,000 to 300,000 distinct CDR3 sequences listed, under 35% were seen once; the top ten hold about 4.2%. This clonotype came up a few times. The chain carries TRBV5-1 and TRBJ1-1; D not resolved. The specimen was blood, either unsorted or a sorted T cell fraction (not recorded which). This sequence originates from a male donor with ankylosing spondylitis or in good health (not recorded which). In nucleotides, the CDR3 is TGCGCCAGCAGCTCCGGCGAGATGAACACTGAAGCTTTCTTT. This encodes CASSSGEMNTEAFF.